This T cell receptor (beta chain) was observed in a study of CD8+ T cells in alopecia areata. Background on the study: Oral tofacitinib, 5 to 10 mg twice daily, was given in an open-label trial.

RNA, once extracted, was reverse transcribed into cDNA for use as the sequencing template. Sequenced by immunoSEQ multiplex PCR; TCRdb stores in-frame clones only, minus some. Among roughly 6,600 clones, roughly 70% were seen once, and the ten largest hold around 15%. V dropped 2 bases and J dropped 3 bases, with 7 bases sitting between them. This CDR3 is 13 amino acids long. CDR1 MNHEY and CDR2 SVGAGI come from the germline V gene. Treatment reported: oral pan-JAK inhibitor, 5-10 mg twice daily. Patients with alopecia areata provided lesional scalp punch biopsies as well as peripheral blood. This chain links TRBV6-5 with TRBJ1-2; possibly TRBD1 for D (5 bases). Sequencing used skin, obtained at week 4, from a patient treated with tofacitinib. The receptor's source is a human donor with alopecia areata. CDR3 nucleotide sequence: TGTGCCAGCAGTTACGGCAGGGACTATGGCTACACCTTC. It translates to CASSYGRDYGYTF.